Listed here is a single T cell receptor (beta chain). TCRdb's table, derived via immunoSEQ multiplex PCR, lists solely in-frame clones and lacks some. The table records 250,000 to 300,000 clones, around 85% of them present only once. The data are from a study of blood T cell repertoires in COVID-19. Looked up from germline, CDR1 is SNHLY and CDR2 is FYNNEI. The CDR3 spans 13 residues. The ends lost 7 bases at V and 11 bases at J; junction bases unmatched: 11. The sample consisted of peripheral blood. This receptor was obtained from a man aged 50-60 years with active or convalescent COVID-19. V and J are TRBV2 and TRBJ2-3; TRBD2 aligns across 8 bases. DNA for the CDR3: TGTGCCAGCATTCTTCTTCTGGCGGGAGGGCAGTATTTT. Translated: CASILLLAGGQYF.